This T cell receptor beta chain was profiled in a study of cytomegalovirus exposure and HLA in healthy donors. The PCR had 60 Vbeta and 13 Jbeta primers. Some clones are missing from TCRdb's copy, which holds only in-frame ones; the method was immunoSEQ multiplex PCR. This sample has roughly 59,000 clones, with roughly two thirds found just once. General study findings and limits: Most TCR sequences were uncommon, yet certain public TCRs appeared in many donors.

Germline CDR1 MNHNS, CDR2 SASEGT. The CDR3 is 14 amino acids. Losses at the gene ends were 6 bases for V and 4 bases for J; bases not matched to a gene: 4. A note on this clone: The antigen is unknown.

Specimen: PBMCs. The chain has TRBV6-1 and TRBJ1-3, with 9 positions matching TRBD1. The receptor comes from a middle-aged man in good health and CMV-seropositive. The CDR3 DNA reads TGTGCCAGCAGGGGACAGGGTTACGGAAACACCATATATTTT. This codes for CASRGQGYGNTIYF.